These 8 T cell receptor beta chains were sequenced from one sample in a study of T cell changes during pregnancy in multiple sclerosis. Data came from immunoSEQ multiplex PCR; TCRdb stores just in-frame clones and leaves some out. The sample lists more than 90,000 clones, more than 85% occurring once. Sample: peripheral blood, taken in the second trimester of pregnancy. The receptors shown here come from a female donor with multiple sclerosis, enrolled in a pregnancy study.

The genes are TRBV7-8 and TRBJ2-3; D ambiguous. Germline values: CDR1 SGHVS, CDR2 FQNEAQ. V was cut by 8 bases and J by 4 bases, with 13 bases left in between. The CDR3 covers 13 residues. CDR3 protein: CASLAAVADTQYF. Written as DNA, the CDR3 is TGTGCCAGCCTGGCGGCCGTGGCAGATACGCAGTATTTT.

V gene TRBV19 combines with J gene TRBJ2-7, with a tentative D call TRBD1 (5 bases). The V end was cut by 8 bases, the J end by 4 bases, with 21 bases between. This CDR3 spans 15 amino acids. In germline, CDR1 is LNHDA, CDR2 SQIVND (reference sequence). CDR3 sequence: CASPRGCAGRYEQYF. CDR3 nucleotides: TGTGCCAGTCCTAGGGGCTGCGCAGGTCGGTACGAGCAGTACTTC.

This clone has a single count. The chain links TRBV2 to TRBJ1-2; 11 bases match TRBD1. The CDR3 length is 15 residues. Germline assignment: CDR1 SNHLY and CDR2 FYNNEI. With 5 bases clipped from V and 7 bases from J, the junction kept 9 bases outside the gene matches. CDR3 protein: CASSSDRGRRFGYTF. The CDR3 DNA is TGTGCCAGCAGTTCGGACAGGGGGCGGAGATTTGGCTACACCTTC. Looking up the rest from reference TRBV2 and TRBJ1-2 gives the full variable domain: EPEVTQTPSHQVTQMGQEVILRCVPISNHLYFYWYRQILGQKVEFLVSFYNNEISEKSEIFDDQFSVERPDGSNFTLKIRSTKLEDSAMYFCASSSDRGRRFGYTFGSGTRLTVV.

The genes are TRBV19 and TRBJ2-2; 13 bases are shared with TRBD2. The CDR3 runs to 18 residues. V was clipped by 5 bases and J by 0 bases; unmatched bases: 6. CDR1 is LNHDA, CDR2 SQIVND, per germline (reference sequence). The CDR3 coding sequence is TGTGCCAGTAGTCCTGTGACTAGCGGGAGGACGAACACCGGGGAGCTGTTTTTT. This translates into CASSPVTSGRTNTGELFF.

This rearrangement joins TRBV5-1 to TRBJ1-3; 7 positions agree with TRBD1. The V and J ends lost 4 bases and 0 bases, in that order; junction bases with no gene match: 4. The CDR3 spans 15 residues. From germline, CDR1 is SGHRS and CDR2 YFSETQ. CDR3 sequence: CASSPGDSSGNTIYF. CDR3 DNA: TGCGCCAGCAGCCCGGGGGACAGCTCTGGAAACACCATATATTTT.

The V call is TRBV27, the J call TRBJ2-7; 7 bases align to TRBD1. Germline loops: CDR1 MNHEY, CDR2 SMNVEV (reference sequence). J lost 2 bases, V lost 4 bases, and 8 bases had no gene match. The CDR3 runs to 15 residues. The CDR3 DNA is TGTGCCAGCAGTTGGCGGACAGGCGAAACCTACGAGCAGTACTTC. Amino acid sequence: CASSWRTGETYEQYF.

CDR3 DNA: TGTGCCAGCAGCTTGGTGGGACAGCTAAATCAGCCCCAGCATTTT. It codes for CASSLVGQLNQPQHF. The chain recombines TRBV5-6 with TRBJ1-5; 7 positions agree with TRBD1. The CDR3 sequence is 15 residues long. The germline gives CDR1 SGHDT, CDR2 YYEEEE. Unmatched junction bases numbered 4, after V lost 0 bases and J lost 4 bases.

The rearrangement links TRBV28 to TRBJ2-7, with TRBD1 as a possible D gene (5 bases). The CDR3 is 14 amino acids. The germline CDR1 and CDR2 sequences are MDHEN and SYDVKM. Trimming pared 7 bases from V and 7 bases from J, leaving 20 bases between. The CDR3 DNA follows: TGTGCCAGCATGTACTCCCCCAGGGTTTGGGAGCAGTACTTC. Encoded protein: CASMYSPRVWEQYF.